Below, one T cell receptor (beta chain) is given with its context. The antigen remains unidentified. V was cut by 2 bases and J by 1 base, with 11 bases left in between. CDR1 and CDR2 from the germline V gene are LNHNV and YYDKDF (reference sequence). The CDR3 spans 15 residues. TCRdb redid the calling of the RT-PCR reads with MiXCR, one entry per CDR3 protein. The sample gives 500,000 to 600,000 distinct CDR3 sequences, about an eighth of which show up once; roughly a tenth is in the top ten. The source of the sample is a study of response to subunit inactivated influenza vaccine. General study results and limits: T cells newly recruited by each seasonal influenza vaccination are few, the authors suggested.

The source of this sequence is a man aged 45 to 65 who received an inactivated influenza vaccine. The input for sequencing was PBMCs from blood, taken on the day of vaccination. The chain combines TRBV15 with TRBJ2-5; no firm D call. CDR3 DNA sequence: TGTGCCACCAGCAGATTATTGGCGTTCCAAGAGACCCAGTACTTC. It codes for CATSRLLAFQETQYF.